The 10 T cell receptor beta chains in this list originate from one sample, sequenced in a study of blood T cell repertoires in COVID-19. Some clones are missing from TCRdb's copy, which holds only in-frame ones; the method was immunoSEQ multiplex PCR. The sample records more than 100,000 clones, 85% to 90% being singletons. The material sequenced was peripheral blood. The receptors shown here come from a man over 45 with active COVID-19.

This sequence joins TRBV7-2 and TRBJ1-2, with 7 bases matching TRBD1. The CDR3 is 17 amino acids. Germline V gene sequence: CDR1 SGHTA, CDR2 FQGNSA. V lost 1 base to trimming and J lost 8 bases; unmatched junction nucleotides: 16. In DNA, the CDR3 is TGTGCCAGCAGCTTAGTAGGGCCTCGACAGGGAGCAAAGGGCTACACCTTC. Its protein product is CASSLVGPRQGAKGYTF.

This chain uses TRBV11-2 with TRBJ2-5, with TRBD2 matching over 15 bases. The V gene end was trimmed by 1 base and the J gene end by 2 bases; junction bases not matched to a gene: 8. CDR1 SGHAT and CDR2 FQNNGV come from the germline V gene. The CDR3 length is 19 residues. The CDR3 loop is CASSLVGRTSGGAQETQYF. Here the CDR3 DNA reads TGTGCCAGCAGCTTAGTTGGTCGGACTAGCGGGGGGGCTCAAGAGACCCAGTACTTC.

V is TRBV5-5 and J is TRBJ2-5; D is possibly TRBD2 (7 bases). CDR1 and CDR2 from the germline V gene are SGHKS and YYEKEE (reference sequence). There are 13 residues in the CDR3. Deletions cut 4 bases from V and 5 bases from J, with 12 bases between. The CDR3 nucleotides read TGTGCCAGCAGCAGGGGGGGGGTCGAGACCCAGTACTTC. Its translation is CASSRGGVETQYF.

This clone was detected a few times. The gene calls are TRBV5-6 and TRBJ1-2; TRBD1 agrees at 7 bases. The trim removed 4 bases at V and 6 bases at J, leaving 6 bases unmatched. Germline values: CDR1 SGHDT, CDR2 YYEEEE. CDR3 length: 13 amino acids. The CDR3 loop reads CASSTRQGDGYTF. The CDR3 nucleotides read TGTGCCAGCAGCACCCGACAGGGAGATGGCTACACCTTC. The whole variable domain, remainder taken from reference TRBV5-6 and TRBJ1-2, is DAGVTQSPTHLIKTRGQQVTLRCSPKSGHDTVSWYQQALGQGPQFIFQYYEEEERQRGNFPDRFSGHQFPNYSSELNVNALLLGDSALYLCASSTRQGDGYTFGSGTRLTVV.

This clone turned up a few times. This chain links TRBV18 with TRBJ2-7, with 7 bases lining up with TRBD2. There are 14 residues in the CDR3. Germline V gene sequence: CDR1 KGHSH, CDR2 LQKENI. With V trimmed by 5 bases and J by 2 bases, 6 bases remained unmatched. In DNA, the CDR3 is TGTGCCAGCTCAGCACTAGCGACCACCTACGAGCAGTACTTC. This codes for CASSALATTYEQYF.

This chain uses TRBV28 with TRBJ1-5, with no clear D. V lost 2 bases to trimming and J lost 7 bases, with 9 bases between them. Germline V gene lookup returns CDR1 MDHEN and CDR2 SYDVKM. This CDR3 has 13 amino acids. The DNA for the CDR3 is TGTGCCAGCAGTTTACTGCCTCGGCAGCCCCAGCATTTT. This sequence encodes CASSLLPRQPQHF. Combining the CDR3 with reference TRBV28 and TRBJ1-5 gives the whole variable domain DVKVTQSSRYLVKRTGEKVFLECVQDMDHENMFWYRQDPGLGLRLIYFSYDVKMKEKGDIPEGYSVSREKKERFSLILESASTNQTSMYLCASSLLPRQPQHFGDGTRLSIL.

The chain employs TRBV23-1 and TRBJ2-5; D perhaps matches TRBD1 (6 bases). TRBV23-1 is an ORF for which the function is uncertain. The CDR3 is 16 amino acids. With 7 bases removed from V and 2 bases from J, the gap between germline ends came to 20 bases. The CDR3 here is CASTVSLGHIQETQYF. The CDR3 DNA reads TGCGCCAGCACGGTCAGTTTGGGACACATACAAGAGACCCAGTACTTC.

In nucleotides, the CDR3 is TGCAGCGTCGCCCCGGGACTCCTCCAGGAGACCCAGTACTTC. Translation: CSVAPGLLQETQYF. The chain joins TRBV29-1 to TRBJ2-5; the D gene is possibly TRBD2 (6 bases). Germline V gene sequence: CDR1 SQVTM, CDR2 ANQGSEA. The CDR3 spans 14 residues. V was pared by 6 bases and J by 5 bases, with 19 bases between.

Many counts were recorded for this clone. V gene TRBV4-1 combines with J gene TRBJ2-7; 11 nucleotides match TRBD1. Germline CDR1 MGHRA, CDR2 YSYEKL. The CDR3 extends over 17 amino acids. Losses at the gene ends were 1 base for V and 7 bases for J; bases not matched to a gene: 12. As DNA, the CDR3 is TGCGCCAGCAGCCAAGGTTTTTGGACAGGGGGCGGGAAGGAGCAGTACTTC. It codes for CASSQGFWTGGGKEQYF.

This chain's CDR3 is CASSMNRGRETQYF. In DNA, the CDR3 is TGTGCCAGTAGTATGAACCGGGGGAGAGAGACCCAGTACTTC. This sequence joins TRBV19 and TRBJ2-5; weak D call: TRBD2 (6 bases). V was pared by 3 bases and J by 4 bases, with 12 bases between. Per germline, CDR1 LNHDA and CDR2 SQIVND (reference sequence). This CDR3 comprises 14 residues.